These 24 T cell receptor beta chains originate from one sample sequenced in a study of blood T cell repertoires in COVID-19. TCRdb keeps only in-frame clones here, not all; method: immunoSEQ multiplex PCR. Here the sample spans a few hundred thousand clones, around nine tenths being singletons. The material sequenced was PBMCs or T cells enriched from blood (not recorded which). The source is a young woman who had been exposed to COVID-19.

The chain links TRBV4-3 to TRBJ2-7, with 10 bases that match TRBD2. The CDR3 has 15 amino acids. Trimming took 4 bases from V and 0 from J; bases not matched to a gene: 3. Germline CDR1 LGHNA, CDR2 YSLEER. CDR3 amino acids: CASSPGLAASYEQYF. In DNA, the CDR3 is TGCGCCAGCAGCCCAGGACTAGCGGCCTCCTACGAGCAGTACTTC.

The V and J genes are TRBV5-1 and TRBJ1-1; maybe TRBD1 (5 bases). The V end lost 1 base, the J end lost 1 base, and 8 bases lay between the germline ends. There are 14 residues in the CDR3. CDR1 and CDR2 (germline): SGHRS, YFSETQ. The DNA for the CDR3 is TGCGCCAGCAGCTTGTTTCAGGGGAACACTGAAGCTTTCTTT. Translated, it gives CASSLFQGNTEAFF.

The CDR3 loop is CASSRGFSGNTIYF. Written as DNA, the CDR3 is TGTGCCAGCAGCCGGGGGTTCTCTGGAAACACCATATATTTT. The V call is TRBV11-2, the J call TRBJ1-3, with TRBD1 as a possible D gene (5 bases). Trimming shortened V by 5 bases and J by 0 bases, and 8 bases separated the two germline ends. This CDR3 is 14 amino acids long. Germline CDR1 and CDR2: SGHAT and FQNNGV.

This chain links TRBV10-1 with TRBJ1-5; 11 bases are a match to TRBD1. CDR3 length equals 18 residues. The germline V gene has CDR1 WNHNN and CDR2 SYGVQD (reference sequence). V shed 5 bases, J shed 5 bases, and the junction held 14 bases outside the gene matches. The CDR3 spells CASSPLPGQGGQDQPQHF. CDR3 sequence (DNA): TGCGCCAGCAGTCCCCTCCCGGGACAGGGGGGGCAGGATCAGCCCCAGCATTTT.

This chain connects TRBV20-1 to TRBJ2-1; TRBD1 agrees at 7 bases. CDR1 is DFQATT and CDR2 is SNEGSKA in the germline V gene (reference sequence). The ends lost 3 bases at V and 7 bases at J; junction bases unmatched: 3. The CDR3 is 12 residues long. The chain's CDR3 is CSASEGANEQFF. For the CDR3, the DNA is TGCAGTGCTAGTGAGGGGGCGAATGAGCAGTTCTTC.

The chain couples TRBV7-2 to TRBJ2-7; 9 bases map to TRBD2. Germline loops: CDR1 SGHTA, CDR2 FQGNSA. After removal of 0 bases from V and 4 bases from J, the junction contained 7 bases not matched to a gene. The CDR3 is made up of 16 amino acids. The CDR3 DNA is TGTGCCAGCAGCTTAGCCGGGACTAGCCCATTTTACGAGCAGTACTTC. Its protein product is CASSLAGTSPFYEQYF.

CDR3 sequence reads: CASSHNTGGTEAFF. The CDR3 DNA reads TGTGCCAGCTCTCACAACACAGGGGGCACTGAAGCTTTCTTT. The chain couples TRBV18 to TRBJ1-1; 8 bases are shared with TRBD1. The CDR3 has 14 residues. In germline, CDR1 is KGHSH, CDR2 LQKENI. V gave up 6 bases and J gave up 4 bases; unmatched junction bases: 7.

The V and J genes are TRBV7-2 and TRBJ2-2, with 7 nucleotides matching TRBD2. CDR1 SGHTA and CDR2 FQGNSA come from the germline V gene. There are 14 residues in the CDR3. The J segment lost 6 bases and the V segment lost 1 base, leaving 2 bases of the junction unmatched. In DNA, the CDR3 is TGTGCCAGCAGCTTAGGCGGGAGATCCGGGGAGCTGTTTTTT. It encodes CASSLGGRSGELFF.

This clone appeared a few times. The chain couples TRBV5-5 to TRBJ1-6, with TRBD1 matching over 7 bases. The CDR3 is 15 residues long. The germline V gene has CDR1 SGHKS and CDR2 YYEKEE (reference sequence). J gave up 8 bases and V 1 base, and 6 bases lay outside the gene matches. The CDR3, as DNA: TGTGCCAGCAGCTTGATGACAGGGATTGATTCACCCCTCCACTTT. It is translated as CASSLMTGIDSPLHF.

The chain has TRBV28 and TRBJ1-1; D gene uncertain. CDR3 size: 12 residues. The germline V gene has CDR1 MDHEN and CDR2 SYDVKM. The V end lost 2 bases, the J end lost 6 bases, and 7 bases lay between the germline ends. The CDR3 DNA reads as TGTGCCAGCAGTTTAAGAGGTCCTGAAGCTTTCTTT. It encodes CASSLRGPEAFF.

This rearrangement joins TRBV19 to TRBJ2-6; 9 positions agree with TRBD2. The V gene end was trimmed by 3 bases and the J gene end by 3 bases; junction bases not matched to a gene: 6. The CDR3 sequence is 17 residues long. Germline CDR1 and CDR2: LNHDA and SQIVND (reference sequence). The CDR3 DNA reads as TGTGCCAGTAGTATGAGTAGCGGGGGAGGTGGGGCCAACGTCCTGACTTTC. Protein: CASSMSSGGGGANVLTF. The variable domain in full, with the rest retrieved from reference TRBV19 and TRBJ2-6, is DGGITQSPKYLFRKEGQNVTLSCEQNLNHDAMYWYRQDPGQGLRLIYYSQIVNDFQKGDIAEGYSVSREKKESFPLTVTSAQKNPTAFYLCASSMSSGGGGANVLTFGAGSRLTVL.

The chain employs TRBV6-6 and TRBJ2-1, with 9 positions matching TRBD1. Germline V gene sequence: CDR1 MNHNY, CDR2 SVGAGI (reference sequence). The CDR3 extends over 16 amino acids. Trimming cost V 5 bases and J 5 bases; bases outside gene matches: 10. The CDR3 DNA follows: TGTGCCAGCAGTCCAGGGCGGACAGGGGTCAACAATGAGCAGTTCTTC. This translates into CASSPGRTGVNNEQFF.

The chain is built from TRBV18 and TRBJ2-7; D possibly corresponds to TRBD2 (5 bases). This CDR3 contains 15 residues. CDR1 and CDR2 (germline): KGHSH, LQKENI. Trimming shortened V by 2 bases and J by 0 bases, and 11 bases separated the two germline ends. The CDR3 region has the DNA TGTGCCAGCTCACCAGTGGTAGGGAGCTCCTACGAGCAGTACTTC. Its translation: CASSPVVGSSYEQYF. Full variable domain (missing parts from reference TRBV18 and TRBJ2-7): NAGVMQNPRHLVRRRGQEARLRCSPMKGHSHVYWYRQLPEEGLKFMVYLQKENIIDESGMPKERFSAEFPKEGPSILRIQQVVRGDSAAYFCASSPVVGSSYEQYFGPGTRLTVT.

The rearrangement uses TRBV18 and TRBJ2-7, with 13 bases aligning to TRBD2. The CDR3 is made up of 16 amino acids. V shed 5 bases and J 0 bases; nucleotides not matched to a gene: 4. Germline lookup yields CDR1 KGHSH and CDR2 LQKENI. The CDR3 loop is CASSSRTSGSSYEQYF. The CDR3 DNA sequence: TGTGCCAGCTCATCAAGGACTAGCGGGAGCTCCTACGAGCAGTACTTC.

The CDR3 DNA is TGTGCCAGCAGCGTAGCACTAGCGCGCGATACGCAGTATTTT. Protein: CASSVALARDTQYF. The chain combines TRBV9 with TRBJ2-3; 7 bases line up with TRBD2. The junction had 4 bases not matched to a gene; V was cut back by 0 bases and J by 6 bases. The germline gives CDR1 SGDLS, CDR2 YYNGEE. The CDR3 runs 14 residues.

The V call is TRBV7-9, the J call TRBJ1-1, with TRBD1 identical over 7 bases. CDR3 length: 15 residues. In germline, CDR1 is SEHNR, CDR2 FQNEAQ (reference sequence). The junction had 7 bases not matched to a gene; V was cut back by 2 bases and J by 4 bases. CDR3 sequence (DNA): TGTGCCAGCAGCTTACCCCAGGGGGACCGCACTGAAGCTTTCTTT. It codes for CASSLPQGDRTEAFF.

V and J are TRBV27 and TRBJ1-2, with D possibly being TRBD1 (6 bases). Trimming shortened V by 2 bases and J by 5 bases, and 18 bases separated the two germline ends. CDR1 and CDR2 from the germline V gene are MNHEY and SMNVEV (reference sequence). The CDR3 loop spans 16 amino acids. DNA of the CDR3: TGTGCCAGCAGTTTAGGGGGGGGCAGCCAGTCTTATGGCTACACCTTC. Protein sequence: CASSLGGGSQSYGYTF.

The chain recombines TRBV28 with TRBJ1-5; TRBD1 aligns across 8 bases. This CDR3 has 17 residues. Germline trimming cut 6 bases from V and 9 bases from J; bases unmatched to any gene: 19. The germline V gene encodes CDR1 MDHEN and CDR2 SYDVKM. The CDR3 region has the DNA TGTGCCAGCAGCCCAGCAGGGGGCAGCCTGGTACGGCGGCCCCAGCATTTT. Its protein product is CASSPAGGSLVRRPQHF.

The gene calls are TRBV14 and TRBJ2-1, with D possibly being TRBD2 (5 bases). The CDR3 sequence is 13 residues long. The germline CDR1 and CDR2 sequences are SGHDN and FVKESK. Deletions cut 3 bases from V and 6 bases from J, with 9 bases between. The DNA for the CDR3 is TGTGCCAGCAGCCAGGGGAGCCGCAATGAGCAGTTCTTC. It is translated as CASSQGSRNEQFF. Together with reference TRBV14 and TRBJ2-1, the CDR3 gives the full variable domain: EAGVTQFPSHSVIEKGQTVTLRCDPISGHDNLYWYRRVMGKEIKFLLHFVKESKQDESGMPNNRFLAERTGGTYSTLKVQPAELEDSGVYFCASSQGSRNEQFFGPGTRLTVL.

The chain recombines TRBV9 with TRBJ1-5; maybe TRBD1 (5 bases). The CDR3 loop spans 15 amino acids. V lost 4 bases, J lost 3 bases, and 14 bases lay in between. Germline CDR1 is SGDLS and CDR2 is YYNGEE. CDR3 protein: CASSQTTELNQPQHF. The CDR3 DNA sequence: TGTGCCAGCAGCCAAACGACAGAGCTCAATCAGCCCCAGCATTTT.

The V and J genes are TRBV27 and TRBJ2-7, with 8 bases identical to TRBD2. V shed 5 bases, J shed 2 bases, and the junction held 17 bases outside the gene matches. The germline gives CDR1 MNHEY, CDR2 SMNVEV (reference sequence). The CDR3 extends over 18 amino acids. The CDR3 here is CASSKVLSGRESPYEQYF. Here the CDR3 DNA reads TGTGCCAGCAGTAAAGTTTTAAGCGGGAGAGAGAGCCCCTACGAGCAGTACTTC.

The sample holds a few counts of this clone. This chain uses TRBV24-1 with TRBJ1-3, with 8 bases aligning to TRBD1. V was pared by 4 bases and J by 3 bases, with 7 bases of the junction left unmatched. Germline V CDR1 and CDR2: KGHDR, SFDVKD. The CDR3 runs to 16 residues. CDR3 nucleotides: TGTGCCACCAGTGACCCGGGACAGGCGGGTGGAAACACCATATATTTT. Protein sequence: CATSDPGQAGGNTIYF.

The chain joins TRBV24-1 to TRBJ2-3; 8 positions agree with TRBD1. The ends lost 4 bases at V and 5 bases at J; junction bases unmatched: 7. The CDR3 totals 15 residues. The germline gives CDR1 KGHDR, CDR2 SFDVKD. The DNA for the CDR3 is TGTGCCACCAGTGACGCGACAGGGGAACGAGATACGCAGTATTTT. It encodes CATSDATGERDTQYF.

This chain links TRBV6-5 with TRBJ2-2; D possibly corresponds to TRBD2 (6 bases). The CDR3 totals 14 residues. The germline V gene has CDR1 MNHEY and CDR2 SVGAGI. V was cut by 6 bases and J by 2 bases, with 10 bases left in between. The CDR3 loop is CASSLGLNTGELFF. The CDR3 DNA sequence: TGTGCCAGCAGCTTGGGACTTAACACCGGGGAGCTGTTTTTT.